Here is one T cell receptor (beta chain) with its context. From germline, CDR1 is SGHAT and CDR2 FQNNGV. With 5 bases removed from V and 6 bases from J, the gap between germline ends came to 14 bases. This CDR3 contains 13 residues. The data are from a study of blood T cell repertoires in COVID-19. Participant age was roughly 18 to 95 years, and participants resided in roughly 25 US areas. Assignments of participants to cohorts depended upon their own reported clinical history. A PCR-confirmed or clinician-diagnosed COVID-19 case had contacted exposed participants within 2 weeks of entry. Per the authors' pipeline: Nucleated cell number was recorded as an estimate derived from reference gene primer amplification. TCRdb's copy holds only in-frame clones and misses some; the assay was immunoSEQ multiplex PCR. V, J and clone size reflect that table, while D and trimming were determined from the DNA. Seen here are about 180,000 clones, approximately 80% observed once, and the top ten hold about 15%.

The TCR sequence derives from a man in his sixties who had been exposed to COVID-19. Sequenced: PBMCs or T cells enriched from blood (not recorded which). The chain links TRBV11-2 to TRBJ2-7; D not certain. CDR3 sequence reads: CASSPPSLVEQYF. In DNA, the CDR3 is TGTGCCAGCAGCCCGCCGTCCCTAGTCGAGCAGTACTTC.